This T cell receptor (beta chain) was obtained from a study of early T cells in non-severe SARS-CoV-2 infection. TCRdb recomputed calls from the 5' RACE reads with MiXCR, one row per CDR3 protein. The sample shows around 77,000 distinct CDR3 sequences, around 15% of them seen only once. The sample holds many counts of this clonotype. V shed 2 bases, J shed 10 bases, and the junction held 2 bases outside the gene matches. The germline V gene has CDR1 SGHNT and CDR2 YYREEE (reference sequence). The CDR3 has 13 residues. V usage is TRBV5-4 and J usage is TRBJ2-1; 11 nucleotides agree with TRBD2. The clonotype was recovered from an adult who was a healthcare worker with PCR-confirmed SARS-CoV-2 infection or an uninfected control (not recorded which). The specimen was whole blood, collected at baseline. The CDR3 bases are TGTGCCAGCAGCTTAACTAGCGGGGGAGAGCAGTTCTTC. Its translation is CASSLTSGGEQFF.